Here is one T cell receptor beta chain with its context. This sample was included in a study of CD8+ T cells in alopecia areata. cDNA serving as the sequencing template came from extracted, reverse transcribed RNA. The repertoire was sequenced with immunoSEQ multiplex PCR; TCRdb's copy has only in-frame clones and lacks some. Of about 180,000 clones in the sample, 67% were seen once. The specimen comprised CD8+ T cells sorted from blood, sampled at week 0. The source of this sequence is a human donor with alopecia areata.

CDR3 region: CASSSPVVQGSYEQYF. The CDR3 DNA is TGTGCCAGCAGCTCCCCAGTGGTACAGGGATCCTACGAGCAGTACTTC. V gene TRBV7-9 combines with J gene TRBJ2-7, with a weak D call TRBD1 (6 bases). This CDR3 contains 16 residues. V was trimmed by 4 bases and J by 1 base, leaving 17 bases between them. CDR1 is SEHNR, CDR2 FQNEAQ, per germline (reference sequence).